The 18 T cell receptor beta chains presented below share a single source sample, sequenced in a study of blood T cells in healthy people across ages. Primed by a sample-barcoded 5' primer and a J-beta primer mix, a second PCR proceeded for about 7 to 11 cycles. TCRdb re-called the 5' RACE reads through MiXCR, storing one row per CDR3 protein. The sample lists some 670,000 distinct CDR3 sequences, more than 45% occurring once. Material: blood. Receptors were obtained from a woman older than 75 in good health.

In its sample, this clonotype was seen many times. The rearrangement uses TRBV20-1 and TRBJ2-1; the match to TRBD2 covers 9 bases. The CDR3 is 13 amino acids. The V segment lost 6 bases and the J segment 4 bases; nucleotides outside the gene matches: 4. Germline CDR1 and CDR2: DFQATT and SNEGSKA (reference sequence). CDR3 sequence reads: CSARLAAYNEQFF. The CDR3 nucleotides are TGCAGTGCCAGACTAGCGGCATACAATGAGCAGTTCTTC.

The chain is built from TRBV7-9 and TRBJ1-1; 9 bases agree with TRBD1. V trimming: 1 base; J trimming: 4 bases; junction bases outside the gene matches: 1. The CDR3 has 14 residues. From germline, CDR1 is SEHNR and CDR2 FQNEAQ (reference sequence). The CDR3: CASSLVTGGTEAFF. CDR3 in DNA: TGTGCCAGCAGCTTAGTGACAGGGGGCACTGAAGCTTTCTTT.

There are many counts of this clonotype. The chain is built from TRBV9 and TRBJ2-1; 8 nucleotides align to TRBD2. This CDR3 has 16 residues. Germline trimming cut 3 bases from V and 1 base from J; bases unmatched to any gene: 6. Per germline, CDR1 SGDLS and CDR2 YYNGEE. CDR3 amino acids: CASSALAGMSYNEQFF. In nucleotides, the CDR3 is TGTGCCAGCAGCGCGTTAGCGGGAATGTCCTACAATGAGCAGTTCTTC.

J is TRBJ2-6 and V is TRBV10-3; 7 nucleotides agree with TRBD1. The CDR3 runs to 14 residues. V was pared by 5 bases and J by 2 bases, with 0 bases of the junction left unmatched. The V gene's germline CDR1 is ENHRY and CDR2 SYGVKD. The CDR3 is CAISTGAGANVLTF. DNA for the CDR3: TGTGCCATCAGTACAGGGGCTGGGGCCAACGTCCTGACTTTC.

In its sample, this clonotype was seen once. The rearrangement uses TRBV6-1 and TRBJ2-5; tentative D call: TRBD2 (6 bases). The V gene's germline CDR1 is MNHNS and CDR2 SASEGT. This CDR3 has 12 amino acids. The ends were cut back, 6 bases at V and 6 bases at J, with 11 bases in the middle. The CDR3 nucleotides read TGTGCCAGCAGGGAGGGGCGGCAGACCCAGTACTTC. It codes for CASREGRQTQYF.

This chain joins TRBV6-5 and TRBJ2-5; tentatively, D is TRBD1 (6 bases). Gene TRBJ2-7 matches the end of the DNA better, so the J call may be wrong. The CDR3 covers 13 residues. Germline lookup yields CDR1 MNHEY and CDR2 SVGAGI. CDR3 sequence: CAITDSLLNEQYF. The CDR3 DNA reads TGTGCCATCACGGACAGCCTTCTAAACGAGCAGTACTTC.

This clonotype was observed a handful of times. The V call is TRBV6-2 or TRBV6-3, the J call TRBJ1-2, with 7 bases fitting TRBD1. Germline assignment: CDR1 MNHEY and CDR2 SVGEGT. J lost 3 bases, V lost 6 bases, and 7 bases had no gene match. The CDR3 covers 14 residues. Here the CDR3 DNA reads TGTGCCAGCAGCTCTCAGGGGACAGACTATGGCTACACCTTC. It codes for CASSSQGTDYGYTF.

This rearrangement joins TRBV25-1 to TRBJ2-7, with 8 positions matching TRBD1. In germline, CDR1 is MGHDK, CDR2 SYGVNS. The CDR3 length is 17 residues. Trimming removed 2 bases from V and 1 base from J; junction bases left unmatched: 10. CDR3 loop: CASSEDPYGDRSYEQYF. The CDR3, as DNA: TGTGCCAGCAGTGAAGATCCCTACGGGGACAGGTCCTACGAGCAGTACTTC.

This clonotype appeared many times. The chain has TRBV6-6 and TRBJ1-4; D may be TRBD1 (5 bases). V was cut by 8 bases and J by 4 bases, with 11 bases left in between. The germline V gene encodes CDR1 MNHNY and CDR2 SVGAGI (reference sequence). The CDR3 covers 13 residues. CDR3 sequence (DNA): TGTGCCAGCCGGGGGACGGTTAATGAAAAACTGTTTTTT. Translated, it gives CASRGTVNEKLFF.

The V and J genes are TRBV4-2 and TRBJ2-2; D is possibly TRBD1 (6 bases). The CDR3 spans 16 residues. CDR1 LGHNA and CDR2 YNFKEQ come from the germline V gene. V was shortened by 2 bases and J by 3 bases, with 13 bases between the two germline ends. CDR3 bases: TGTGCCAGCAGCCAATACCTTCGGACAGACACCGGGGAGCTGTTTTTT. As protein: CASSQYLRTDTGELFF.

There are many counts of this clonotype. The chain is built from TRBV7-9 and TRBJ2-1, with no clear D. The CDR3 extends over 14 amino acids. Germline values: CDR1 SEHNR, CDR2 FQNEAQ (reference sequence). V was pared by 5 bases and J by 10 bases, with 18 bases between. Here the CDR3 reads CASSPKARVGEQFF. Here the CDR3 DNA reads TGTGCCAGCAGCCCGAAGGCAAGGGTGGGAGAGCAGTTCTTC.

On this clonotype: A read error may produce the germline difference seen at one junction end. The chain is built from TRBV6-5 and TRBJ2-1, with 13 nucleotides matching TRBD2. Germline V gives CDR1 MNHEY, CDR2 SVGAGI. The CDR3 consists of 15 residues. CDR3 DNA sequence: TGTGCCGGCAGTACGACTAGCGGGGGGTACAATGAGCAGTTCTTC. The encoded protein is CAGSTTSGGYNEQFF.

Concerning this clonotype: This sequence may be a read error, since a much larger clone differs from it by one base. V gene TRBV5-1 combines with J gene TRBJ2-5; TRBD2 matches at 8 bases. Germline V gene lookup returns CDR1 SGHRS and CDR2 YFSETQ. The CDR3 has 14 residues. V lost 10 bases to trimming and J lost 3 bases; unmatched junction nucleotides: 11. DNA of the CDR3: TGCGCCGGTCAACGGCAGCGGGGGAAAGAGACCCAGTACTTC. It translates to CAGQRQRGKETQYF.

This clonotype showed up just once. The CDR3 here is CAIRDTSGADTQYF. CDR3 bases: TGTGCCATCAGAGATACTAGCGGGGCAGATACGCAGTATTTT. The V call is TRBV10-3, the J call TRBJ2-3; TRBD2 aligns across 10 bases. From germline, CDR1 is ENHRY and CDR2 SYGVKD. Trimming took 6 bases from V and 4 from J; bases not matched to a gene: 4. The CDR3 spans 14 residues.

CDR3 DNA: TGTGCCAGCAGCTTAGGTTACAGCGGGGGGGTCTACAATGAGCAGTTCTTC. Its translation: CASSLGYSGGVYNEQFF. The chain links TRBV7-9 to TRBJ2-1; 10 nucleotides match TRBD2. Germline CDR1 is SEHNR and CDR2 is FQNEAQ (reference sequence). This CDR3 is 17 amino acids long. V was pared by 1 base and J by 3 bases, with 6 bases of the junction left unmatched.

The chain has TRBV2 and TRBJ1-4; D gene uncertain. V lost 6 bases to trimming and J lost 0 bases, with 5 bases between them. Germline assignment: CDR1 SNHLY and CDR2 FYNNEI. The CDR3 is 13 residues long. The DNA for the CDR3 is TGTGCCAGCAGCTGGGCAACTAATGAAAAACTGTTTTTT. This encodes CASSWATNEKLFF.

The CDR3 DNA reads as TGCAGTGCTAGAGATGAGGGTAGGGGGGAGGCGCAGTATTTT. Its protein is CSARDEGRGEAQYF. The chain is built from TRBV20-1 and TRBJ2-3; D tentatively fits TRBD1 or TRBD2 (6 bases each). The CDR3 is 14 residues long. V lost 0 bases and J 10 bases, leaving 17 bases between the germline ends. The germline V gene has CDR1 DFQATT and CDR2 SNEGSKA (reference sequence).

The chain carries TRBV29-1 and TRBJ2-5, with D possibly TRBD1 on 6 matching bases. The CDR3 has 14 amino acids. Germline CDR1 and CDR2: SQVTM and ANQGSEA. Trimming left V 3 bases short and J 4 bases short, with 15 bases between. This CDR3 reads CSVEYGTRGETQYF. DNA for the CDR3: TGCAGCGTTGAGTACGGGACACGGGGAGAGACCCAGTACTTC.